This TCR beta chain was observed in a study of blood T cells in healthy people across ages. Germline V gene data show CDR1 as MNHEY and CDR2 as SVGAGI. This CDR3 is built from 13 residues. For the second PCR, which ran for about 6 to 11 cycles, a sample-barcoded 5' primer and a J-beta primer mix were used. MiXCR, run by TCRdb on the 5' RACE reads, gives a single entry per CDR3 protein. The data hold hundreds of thousands of distinct CDR3 sequences, with approximately 49% observed a single time. For this clonotype: Its antigen is as yet unknown. One end of the junction fails to match germline, which may point to a read error.

Whole-study findings and limits: Without sorted subsets, naive and antigen-experienced compartments could not be conclusively compared. It was held that the diversity estimates obtained from one million T cells were underestimates.

The sequence was obtained from a woman aged 55 to 70 in good health. The chain combines TRBV6-5 with TRBJ2-7; no firm D call. The sequenced sample was blood. CDR3 region: CASSDSPGGEQYF. The CDR3 DNA sequence: TGTGCCAGCAGTGACTCACCAGGCGGTGAGCAGTACTTC.